Sequencing of this T cell receptor beta chain was carried out in a study of T cells in Graves' hyperthyroidism and ophthalmopathy. Study summary: Peripheral blood draws took place at initial diagnosis, ahead of any treatment.

To note about this clonotype: Its target is not known.

Amplification targeted TCR beta CDR3 regions from RNA transcripts. A first-round RT-PCR of the TCR CDR3 used the HTBI primer set. TCRdb called the multiplex PCR reads again in MiXCR, with one record for every CDR3 protein. The sample has around 34,000 distinct CDR3 sequences; about 52% are singletons. Ophthalmopathy cases scored 3 or more on the Clinical Activity Score and 4 or more on NOSPECS grade, with duration below 3 months. It was uncontrolled infection, other autoimmune disease, pregnancy or lactation that excluded patients. This CDR3 region has 15 residues. Deletions cut 1 base from V and 6 bases from J, with 12 bases between. CDR1 and CDR2 (germline): SEHNR, FQNEAQ (reference sequence). Study-wide findings and caveats: Also found in blood were most expanded thyroid clonotypes above 0.001.

What was sequenced was blood. The receptor was isolated from a middle-aged woman with Graves' ophthalmopathy. The rearrangement uses TRBV7-9 and TRBJ1-4, with D unresolved. CDR3 sequence: CASSLGPGRDEKLFF. The CDR3 bases are TGTGCCAGCAGCTTAGGGCCCGGGCGAGATGAAAAACTGTTTTTT.